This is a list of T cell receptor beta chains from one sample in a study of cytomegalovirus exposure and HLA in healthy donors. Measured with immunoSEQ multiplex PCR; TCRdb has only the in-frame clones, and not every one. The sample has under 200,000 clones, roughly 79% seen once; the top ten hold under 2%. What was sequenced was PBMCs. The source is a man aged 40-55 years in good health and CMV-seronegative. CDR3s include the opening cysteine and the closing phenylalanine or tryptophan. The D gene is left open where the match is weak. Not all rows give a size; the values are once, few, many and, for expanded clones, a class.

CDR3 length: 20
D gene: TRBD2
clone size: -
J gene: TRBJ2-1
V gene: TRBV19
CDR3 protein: CASSIGGGYLAGEGINEQFF

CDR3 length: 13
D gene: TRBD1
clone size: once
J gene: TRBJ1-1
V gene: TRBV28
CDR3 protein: CASSLTGDTEAFF

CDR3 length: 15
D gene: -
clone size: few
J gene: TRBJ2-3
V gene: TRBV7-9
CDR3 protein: CSSSLGSSGTDTQYF

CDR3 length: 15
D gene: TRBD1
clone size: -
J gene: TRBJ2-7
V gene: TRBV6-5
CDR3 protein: CASSRPGTGSSEQYF

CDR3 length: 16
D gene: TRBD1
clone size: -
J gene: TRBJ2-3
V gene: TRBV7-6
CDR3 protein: CASSRRDRGGTDTQYF

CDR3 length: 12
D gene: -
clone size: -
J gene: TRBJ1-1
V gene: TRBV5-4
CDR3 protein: CASSPSNTEAFF

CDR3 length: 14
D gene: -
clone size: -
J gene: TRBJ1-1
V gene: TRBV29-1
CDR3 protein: CSVGRQYMNTEAFF

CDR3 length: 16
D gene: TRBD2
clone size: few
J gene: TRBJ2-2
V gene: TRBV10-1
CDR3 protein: CASSDFGRASFGELFF

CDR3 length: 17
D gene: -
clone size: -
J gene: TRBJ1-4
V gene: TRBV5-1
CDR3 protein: CASSLVYLGAGNEKLFF

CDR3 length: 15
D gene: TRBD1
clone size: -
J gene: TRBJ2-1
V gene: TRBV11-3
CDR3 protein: CASSKAGQGNNEQFF

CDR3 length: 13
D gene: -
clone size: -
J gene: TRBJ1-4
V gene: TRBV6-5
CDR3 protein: CASSEGRNGKLFF

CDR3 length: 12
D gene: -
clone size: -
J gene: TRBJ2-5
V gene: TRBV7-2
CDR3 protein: CASSLRGETQYF

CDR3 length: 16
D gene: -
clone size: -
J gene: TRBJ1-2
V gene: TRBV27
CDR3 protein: CASSLKAQGRGYGYTF

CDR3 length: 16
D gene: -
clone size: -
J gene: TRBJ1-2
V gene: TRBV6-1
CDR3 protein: CASSERGGVRLYGYTF

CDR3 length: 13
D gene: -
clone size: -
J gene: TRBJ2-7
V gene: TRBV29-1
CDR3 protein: CSVGRQGGHEQYF

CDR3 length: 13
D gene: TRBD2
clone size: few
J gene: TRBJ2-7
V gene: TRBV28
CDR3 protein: CASGGGGLYEQYF